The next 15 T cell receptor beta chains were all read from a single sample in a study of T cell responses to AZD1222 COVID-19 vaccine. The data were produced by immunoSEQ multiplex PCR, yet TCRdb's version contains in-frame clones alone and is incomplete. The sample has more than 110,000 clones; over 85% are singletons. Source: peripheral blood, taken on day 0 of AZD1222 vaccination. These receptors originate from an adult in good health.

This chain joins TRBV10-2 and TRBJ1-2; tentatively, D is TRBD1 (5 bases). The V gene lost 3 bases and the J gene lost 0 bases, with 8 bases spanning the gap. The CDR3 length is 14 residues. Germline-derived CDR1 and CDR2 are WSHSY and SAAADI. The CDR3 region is CASSEDRSNYGYTF. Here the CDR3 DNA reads TGCGCCAGCAGTGAAGACAGATCTAACTATGGCTACACCTTC.

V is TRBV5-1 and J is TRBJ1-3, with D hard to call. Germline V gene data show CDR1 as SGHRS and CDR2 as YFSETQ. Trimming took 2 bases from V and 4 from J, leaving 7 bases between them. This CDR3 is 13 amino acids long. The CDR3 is CASSLGQGNTIYF. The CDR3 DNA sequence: TGCGCCAGCAGCTTAGGGCAGGGAAACACCATATATTTT.

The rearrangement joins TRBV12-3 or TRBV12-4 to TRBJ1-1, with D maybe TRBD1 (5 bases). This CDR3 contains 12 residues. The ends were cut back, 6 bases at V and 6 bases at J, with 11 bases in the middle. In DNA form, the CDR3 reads TGTGCCAGCAGATCCCTGGGGGCTGAAGCTTTCTTT. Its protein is CASRSLGAEAFF.

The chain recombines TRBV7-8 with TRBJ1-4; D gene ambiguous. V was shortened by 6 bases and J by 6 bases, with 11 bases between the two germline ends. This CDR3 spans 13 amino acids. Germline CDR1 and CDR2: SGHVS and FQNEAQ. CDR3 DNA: TGTGCCAGCAGACCCCGGGCAGATGAAAAACTGTTTTTT. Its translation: CASRPRADEKLFF.

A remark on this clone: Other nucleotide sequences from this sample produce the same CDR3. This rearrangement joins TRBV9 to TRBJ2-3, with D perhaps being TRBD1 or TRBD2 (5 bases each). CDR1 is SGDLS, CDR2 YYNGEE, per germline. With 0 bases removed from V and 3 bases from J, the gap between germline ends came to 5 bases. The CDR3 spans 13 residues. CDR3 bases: TGTGCCAGCAGCGTAGGGGGGACAGATACGCAGTATTTT. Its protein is CASSVGGTDTQYF.

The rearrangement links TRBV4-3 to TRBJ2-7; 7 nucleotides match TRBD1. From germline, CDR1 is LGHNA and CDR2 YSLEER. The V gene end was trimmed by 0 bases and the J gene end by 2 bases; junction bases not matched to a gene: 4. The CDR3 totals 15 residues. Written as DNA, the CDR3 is TGCGCCAGCAGCCAAGACGGGACAGCGGCCTACGAGCAGTACTTC. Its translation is CASSQDGTAAYEQYF.

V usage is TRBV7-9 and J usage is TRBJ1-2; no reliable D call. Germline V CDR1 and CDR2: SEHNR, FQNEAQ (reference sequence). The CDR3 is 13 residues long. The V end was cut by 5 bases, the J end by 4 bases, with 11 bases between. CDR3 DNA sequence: TGTGCCAGCAGCGTAGACGGTCCCTATGGCTACACCTTC. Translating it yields CASSVDGPYGYTF. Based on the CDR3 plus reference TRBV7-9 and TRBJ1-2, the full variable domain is DTGVSQNPRHKITKRGQNVTFRCDPISEHNRLYWYRQTLGQGPEFLTYFQNEAQLEKSRLLSDRFSAERPKGSFSTLEIQRTEQGDSAMYLCASSVDGPYGYTFGSGTRLTVV.

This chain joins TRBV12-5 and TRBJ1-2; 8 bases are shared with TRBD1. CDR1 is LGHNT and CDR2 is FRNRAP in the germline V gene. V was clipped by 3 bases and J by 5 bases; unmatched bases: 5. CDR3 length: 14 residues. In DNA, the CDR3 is TGTGCTAGTGGTTTAGGACAGGGACCGTATGGCTACACCTTC. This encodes CASGLGQGPYGYTF.

CDR3 DNA sequence: TGTGCCAGCAGCTTCAGCGGACCACCCTACGAGCAGTACTTC. Translating it yields CASSFSGPPYEQYF. The J gene is TRBJ2-7, the V gene TRBV7-2; TRBD2 might be the D (5 bases). The CDR3 is made up of 14 amino acids. Germline V gene lookup returns CDR1 SGHTA and CDR2 FQGNSA. Trimming left V 3 bases short and J 2 bases short, with 11 bases between.

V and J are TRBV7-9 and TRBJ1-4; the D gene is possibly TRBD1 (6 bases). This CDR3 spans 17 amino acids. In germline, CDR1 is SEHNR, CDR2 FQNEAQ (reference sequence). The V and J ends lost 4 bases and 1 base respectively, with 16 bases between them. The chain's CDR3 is CASSSPGGLGTNEKLFF. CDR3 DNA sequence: TGTGCCAGCAGCTCGCCTGGGGGCTTGGGAACTAATGAAAAACTGTTTTTT. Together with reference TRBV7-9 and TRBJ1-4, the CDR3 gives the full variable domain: DTGVSQNPRHKITKRGQNVTFRCDPISEHNRLYWYRQTLGQGPEFLTYFQNEAQLEKSRLLSDRFSAERPKGSFSTLEIQRTEQGDSAMYLCASSSPGGLGTNEKLFFGSGTQLSVL.

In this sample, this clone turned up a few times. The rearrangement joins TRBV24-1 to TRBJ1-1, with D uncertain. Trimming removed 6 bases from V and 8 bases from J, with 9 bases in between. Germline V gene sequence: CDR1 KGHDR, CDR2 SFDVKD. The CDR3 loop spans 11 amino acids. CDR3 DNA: TGTGCCACCAGTAACGCAGAAGAAGCTTTCTTT. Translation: CATSNAEEAFF.

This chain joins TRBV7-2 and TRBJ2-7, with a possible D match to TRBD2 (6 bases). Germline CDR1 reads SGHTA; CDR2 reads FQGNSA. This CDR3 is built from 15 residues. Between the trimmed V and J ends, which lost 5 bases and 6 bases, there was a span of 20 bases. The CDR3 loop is CASSLKLASFVEQYF. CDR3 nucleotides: TGTGCCAGCAGCCTTAAACTAGCCAGTTTTGTCGAGCAGTACTTC.

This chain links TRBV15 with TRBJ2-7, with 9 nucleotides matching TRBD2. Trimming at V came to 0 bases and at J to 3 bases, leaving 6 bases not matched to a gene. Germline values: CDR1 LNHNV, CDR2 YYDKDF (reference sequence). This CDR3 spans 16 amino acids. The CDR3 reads CATSRDQLAGHYEQYF. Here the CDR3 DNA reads TGTGCCACCAGCAGAGATCAACTAGCGGGTCACTACGAGCAGTACTTC.

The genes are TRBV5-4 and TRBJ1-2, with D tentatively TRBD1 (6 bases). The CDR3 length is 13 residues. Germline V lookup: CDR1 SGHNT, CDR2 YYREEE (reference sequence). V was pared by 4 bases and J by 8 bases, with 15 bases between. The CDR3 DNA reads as TGTGCCAGCAGCCAAGGGGGAGGATGGGGCTACACCTTC. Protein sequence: CASSQGGGWGYTF.

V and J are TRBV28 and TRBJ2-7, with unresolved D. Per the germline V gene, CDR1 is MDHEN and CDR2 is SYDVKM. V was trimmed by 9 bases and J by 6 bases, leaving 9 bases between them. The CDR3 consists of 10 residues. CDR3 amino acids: CASLDREQYF. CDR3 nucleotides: TGTGCCAGTTTGGACCGCGAGCAGTACTTC. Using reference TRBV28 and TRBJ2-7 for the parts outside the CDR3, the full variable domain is DVKVTQSSRYLVKRTGEKVFLECVQDMDHENMFWYRQDPGLGLRLIYFSYDVKMKEKGDIPEGYSVSREKKERFSLILESASTNQTSMYLCASLDREQYFGPGTRLTVT.